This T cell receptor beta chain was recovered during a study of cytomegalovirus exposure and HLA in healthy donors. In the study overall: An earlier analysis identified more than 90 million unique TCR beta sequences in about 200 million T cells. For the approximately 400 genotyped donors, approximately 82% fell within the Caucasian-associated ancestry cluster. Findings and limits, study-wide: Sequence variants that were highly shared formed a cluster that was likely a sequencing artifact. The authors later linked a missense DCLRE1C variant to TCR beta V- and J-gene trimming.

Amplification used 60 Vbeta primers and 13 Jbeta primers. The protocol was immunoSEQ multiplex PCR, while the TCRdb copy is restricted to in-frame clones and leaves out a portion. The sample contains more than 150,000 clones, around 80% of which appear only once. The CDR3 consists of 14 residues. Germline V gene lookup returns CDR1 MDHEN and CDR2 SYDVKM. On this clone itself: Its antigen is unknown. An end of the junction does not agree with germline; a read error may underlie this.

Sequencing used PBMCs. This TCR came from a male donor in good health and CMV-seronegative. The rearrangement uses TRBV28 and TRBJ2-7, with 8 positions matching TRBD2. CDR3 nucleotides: TGTGCCAGCAGCTTATCTAGCGGGCACTACGAGCAGTACTTC. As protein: CASSLSSGHYEQYF.